This T cell receptor beta chain was sequenced in a study of circulating CD8 cells and anti-PD-1 response in melanoma. Study-level findings and limits: TIGIT repertoires were least diverse, DNEG repertoires most diverse.

Sample share makes this clonotype medium-sized. As yet, its antigen is unknown. Each library started from about 15 ng of total RNA using the QIAseq Immune Repertoire TCR panel. A single record per CDR3 protein comes from TCRdb applying MiXCR to the reads. The sample records approximately 560 distinct CDR3 sequences, roughly 6.5% being singletons. Unmatched junction bases numbered 7, after V lost 6 bases and J lost 3 bases. Germline V lookup: CDR1 DFQATT, CDR2 SNEGSKA (reference sequence). The CDR3 covers 13 residues. Sorting of live CD3+CD8+TCRalphabeta+ cells by PD-1 and/or TIGIT gave four subsets. This specimen consisted of CD8+ T cells from PBMCs, obtained at baseline or after one month of anti-PD-1 therapy (not recorded which). This chain joins TRBV20-1 and TRBJ2-7; 8 bases line up with TRBD1. The receptor was isolated from a human donor with melanoma. CDR3 nucleotide sequence: TGCAGTGCGGGGCGACAGGGGCTCTACGAGCAGTACTTC. Its protein is CSAGRQGLYEQYF.